The 31 T cell receptor beta chains reported below all come from one sample, sequenced in a study of CD8 T cells in ankylosing spondylitis. TCRdb called the 5' RACE reads again in MiXCR, with one record for every CDR3 protein. This table has 150,000 to 200,000 distinct CDR3 sequences, more than 9% appearing once. Sequenced sample: blood, either unsorted or a sorted T cell fraction (not recorded which). The receptors were gathered from a male donor with ankylosing spondylitis or in good health (not recorded which).

In its sample, this clonotype was seen a few times. V and J are TRBV3-1 and TRBJ2-1; 7 bases agree with TRBD2. J lost 13 bases, V lost 0 bases, and 6 bases had no gene match. In germline, CDR1 is LGHDT, CDR2 YNNKEL (reference sequence). This CDR3 comprises 13 residues. The chain's CDR3 is CASSQDKRGRQFF. CDR3 sequence (DNA): TGTGCCAGCAGCCAAGATAAGCGGGGCCGCCAGTTCTTC.

As regards this clonotype: Being one base from a much bigger clone, this may be a read error. The chain is built from TRBV3-1 and TRBJ1-2, with D perhaps matching TRBD1 (6 bases). The CDR3 consists of 14 residues. Germline assignment: CDR1 LGHDT and CDR2 YNNKEL (reference sequence). CDR3 in DNA: TGTGGCAGCAGCCAAGGAAACAGGGACTATGGCTACACCTTC. Its protein is CGSSQGNRDYGYTF.

This clonotype showed up many times. In DNA form, the CDR3 reads TGTGCCACCAGCAGAGATCGGGGGGCAGAGATTGAAAAACTGTTTTTT. Its translation: CATSRDRGAEIEKLFF. V gene TRBV15 combines with J gene TRBJ1-4; TRBD1 might be the D (6 bases). The CDR3 length is 16 residues. V was cut by 0 bases and J by 7 bases, with 15 bases left in between. The germline gives CDR1 LNHNV, CDR2 YYDKDF (reference sequence).

This clonotype was seen only a few times. The chain combines TRBV29-1 with TRBJ2-7, with TRBD1 identical over 9 bases. This CDR3 is 12 amino acids long. V trimming: 7 bases; J trimming: 2 bases; junction bases outside the gene matches: 3. Germline assignment: CDR1 SQVTM and CDR2 ANQGSEA. CDR3 in amino acids: CSGGQGTYEQYF. The CDR3 coding sequence is TGCAGCGGGGGACAGGGTACCTACGAGCAGTACTTC.

This clonotype was picked up many times. J is TRBJ2-3 and V is TRBV12-3 or TRBV12-4; weak D call: TRBD1 (6 bases). The length of the CDR3 is 14 residues. V lost 3 bases and J 6 bases, leaving 13 bases between the germline ends. The CDR3 here is CASSFEQGSDTQYF. As DNA, the CDR3 is TGTGCCAGCAGTTTCGAACAGGGAAGCGATACGCAGTATTTT.

The chain joins TRBV18 to TRBJ2-2; weak D call: TRBD1 (6 bases). The CDR3 covers 14 residues. CDR1 and CDR2 from the germline V gene are KGHSH and LQKENI. The ends were cut back, 5 bases at V and 5 bases at J, with 12 bases in the middle. The CDR3 DNA is TGTGCCAGCTCAAAACCTCAGGGGACCGGGGAGCTGTTTTTT. Residues: CASSKPQGTGELFF.

This clonotype was counted between two and nine times. The rearrangement links TRBV6-2 or TRBV6-3 to TRBJ2-1, with D possibly being TRBD1 or TRBD2 (5 bases each). The CDR3 consists of 15 residues. Trimming removed 0 bases from V and 5 bases from J, with 11 bases in between. In germline, CDR1 is MNHEY, CDR2 SVGEGT. The DNA for the CDR3 is TGTGCCAGCAGTTACTCTACGGGACCCCACAATGAGCAGTTCTTC. Its translation: CASSYSTGPHNEQFF.

The count of this clonotype is one. With a much larger clone just one base away, this may be a read error. This chain joins TRBV20-1 and TRBJ1-1, with D unclear. V was trimmed by 7 bases and J by 1 base, leaving 10 bases between them. CDR1 is DFQATT and CDR2 is SNEGSKA in the germline V gene (reference sequence). CDR3 length: 12 amino acids. CDR3 region: CSVKAGNTEAFF. The CDR3, as DNA: TGCAGTGTGAAAGCAGGGAACACTGAAGCTTTCTTT.

Comment on this clonotype: This clone may be a read error of a much larger clone one base away. The CDR3 loop is CSADGSGAGEPFF. CDR3 bases: TGCAGCGCGGACGGTAGCGGGGCCGGGGAGCCGTTTTTT. V and J are TRBV29-1 and TRBJ2-2, with 8 nucleotides matching TRBD2. The CDR3 totals 13 residues. CDR1 and CDR2 from the germline V gene are SQVTM and ANQGSEA.

In this sample, this clonotype turned up many times. The gene calls are TRBV20-1 and TRBJ1-4; TRBD1 might be the D (5 bases). This CDR3 has 12 amino acids. V was clipped by 1 base and J by 8 bases, with 8 bases between them. In germline, CDR1 is DFQATT, CDR2 SNEGSKA (reference sequence). The CDR3 reads CSARVQVEKLFF. DNA of the CDR3: TGCAGTGCTAGAGTACAGGTGGAAAAACTGTTTTTT.

This clonotype was observed a handful of times. The chain combines TRBV5-6 with TRBJ2-2; D perhaps matches TRBD1 (6 bases). The germline V gene has CDR1 SGHDT and CDR2 YYEEEE. The germline V and J ends were trimmed by 2 bases and 0 bases, with 11 bases remaining between them. The CDR3 totals 16 residues. The DNA for the CDR3 is TGTGCCAGCAGCTTAACCGGGACACCGAACACCGGGGAGCTGTTTTTT. Protein: CASSLTGTPNTGELFF.

The sample holds many counts of this clonotype. J is TRBJ1-2 and V is TRBV25-1, with TRBD1 identical over 9 bases. After removal of 0 bases from V and 2 bases from J, the junction contained 7 bases not matched to a gene. The germline V gene encodes CDR1 MGHDK and CDR2 SYGVNS. The CDR3 covers 17 residues. The CDR3 reads CASSEYDRGKANYGYTF. For the CDR3, the DNA is TGTGCCAGCAGTGAATATGACAGGGGGAAAGCGAACTATGGCTACACCTTC.

This clonotype has just a few counts. The gene calls are TRBV7-9 and TRBJ2-1, with a weak D call TRBD2 (6 bases). Trimming took off 0 bases at V and 10 bases at J, with 13 bases between the two ends. Germline assignment: CDR1 SEHNR and CDR2 FQNEAQ (reference sequence). The CDR3 runs to 14 residues. CDR3 in amino acids: CASSLATSYSEQFF. DNA of the CDR3: TGTGCCAGCAGCTTAGCTACTAGCTATTCCGAGCAGTTCTTC.

This clonotype has ten or more counts. The V gene is TRBV5-1, the J gene TRBJ2-7; 8 bases are shared with TRBD1. Germline loops: CDR1 SGHRS, CDR2 YFSETQ. CDR3 size: 15 residues. With 5 bases clipped from V and 4 bases from J, the junction kept 11 bases outside the gene matches. DNA for the CDR3: TGCGCCAGCAGGAGAACAGGGGGAGAGGTTTACGAGCAGTACTTC. It yields the protein CASRRTGGEVYEQYF. Using reference TRBV5-1 and TRBJ2-7 for the parts outside the CDR3, the full variable domain is KAGVTQTPRYLIKTRGQQVTLSCSPISGHRSVSWYQQTPGQGLQFLFEYFSETQRNKGNFPGRFSGRQFSNSRSEMNVSTLELGDSALYLCASRRTGGEVYEQYFGPGTRLTVT.

This clonotype was seen ten or more times. The J gene is TRBJ1-6, the V gene TRBV15, with D hard to call. The CDR3 runs to 15 residues. Trimming took off 3 bases at V and 8 bases at J, with 14 bases between the two ends. The V gene's germline CDR1 is LNHNV and CDR2 YYDKDF (reference sequence). CDR3 DNA sequence: TGTGCCACCAGCAGCGCGATGGGCCCATATTCACCCCTCCACTTT. It is translated as CATSSAMGPYSPLHF. The whole variable domain, filled in from reference TRBV15 and TRBJ1-6, reads DAMVIQNPRYQVTQFGKPVTLSCSQTLNHNVMYWYQQKSSQAPKLLFHYYDKDFNNEADTPDNFQSRRPNTSFCFLDIRSPGLGDTAMYLCATSSAMGPYSPLHFGNGTRLTVT.

Only a few counts were recorded for this clonotype. The V gene is TRBV5-4, the J gene TRBJ2-7; the match to TRBD2 covers 8 bases. After removal of 2 bases from V and 6 bases from J, the junction contained 7 bases not matched to a gene. Germline CDR1 is SGHNT and CDR2 is YYREEE (reference sequence). The CDR3 is 14 amino acids. The CDR3 DNA reads as TGTGCCAGCAGCTTTGCCAGCGGGAGAACCGAGCAGTACTTC. Amino acids: CASSFASGRTEQYF.

The sample holds many counts of this clonotype. The chain uses TRBV5-1 and TRBJ2-1; D is possibly TRBD1 (5 bases). Between the trimmed V and J ends, which lost 3 bases and 0 bases, there was a span of 19 bases. Germline values: CDR1 SGHRS, CDR2 YFSETQ. This CDR3 is built from 18 residues. In DNA, the CDR3 is TGCGCCAGCAGCTCCCAACCCCACAGGTCGAGCTCCTACAATGAGCAGTTCTTC. Translation gives CASSSQPHRSSSYNEQFF.

The chain carries TRBV29-1 and TRBJ2-3, with D maybe TRBD2 (5 bases). Germline assignment: CDR1 SQVTM and CDR2 ANQGSEA. The CDR3 sequence is 12 residues long. Trimming shortened V by 6 bases and J by 2 bases, and 9 bases separated the two germline ends. CDR3 region: CSVGDPTDTQYF. For the CDR3, the DNA is TGCAGCGTCGGGGATCCCACAGATACGCAGTATTTT.

Notes on this clonotype: Possible read error: a much larger clone is one base away. The V and J genes are TRBV9 and TRBJ2-2, with 10 bases that match TRBD2. CDR3 length: 14 residues. CDR1 and CDR2 from the germline V gene are SGDLS and YYNGEE. CDR3 DNA sequence: TGTGCCGGCAGCGTATGGACTAGCGGTGGGGAGCTGTTTTTT. Its protein product is CAGSVWTSGGELFF. Filled out from reference TRBV9 and TRBJ2-2, the complete variable domain reads DSGVTQTPKHLITATGQRVTLRCSPRSGDLSVYWYQQSLDQGLQFLIQYYNGEERAKGNILERFSAQQFPDLHSELNLSSLELGDSALYFCAGSVWTSGGELFFGEGSRLTVL.

The chain is built from TRBV29-1 and TRBJ1-2; D is possibly TRBD1 (5 bases). This CDR3 contains 13 residues. V lost 1 base to trimming and J lost 4 bases, with 10 bases between them. CDR1 is SQVTM and CDR2 is ANQGSEA in the germline V gene. The CDR3 loop reads CSVEVGLTYGYTF. CDR3 nucleotide sequence: TGCAGCGTTGAAGTGGGGCTTACCTATGGCTACACCTTC.

In this sample, this clonotype turned up a few times. One base away lies a much larger clone, so this may be a sequencing read error. The chain combines TRBV12-3 or TRBV12-4 with TRBJ2-2; D might be TRBD1 or TRBD2, each matching 5 bases. The CDR3 loop spans 15 amino acids. Between the trimmed V and J ends, which lost 8 bases and 4 bases, there was a span of 17 bases. CDR3 nucleotides: TGTGCCAGCGTCCGCGAGAGGGGCAGCACCGGGGAGCTGTTTTTT. It encodes CASVRERGSTGELFF.

This clonotype was observed a handful of times. The chain uses TRBV11-1 and TRBJ2-2; 9 bases align to TRBD2. The CDR3 length is 18 residues. J was trimmed by 3 bases and V by 6 bases; bases with no gene match: 14. CDR1 SGHAT and CDR2 FQDESV come from the germline V gene (reference sequence). CDR3: CASSSAIGGRVHTGELFF. CDR3 nucleotide sequence: TGTGCCAGCAGTTCGGCTATCGGCGGGAGGGTCCACACCGGGGAGCTGTTTTTT.

This clonotype was recorded many times. The chain employs TRBV10-3 and TRBJ2-2, with D tentatively TRBD2 (5 bases). The CDR3 loop spans 15 amino acids. The germline gives CDR1 ENHRY, CDR2 SYGVKD. Trimming stripped 3 bases from V and 4 bases from J, with 12 bases between. CDR3 amino acids: CAISEPGLSTGELFF. The CDR3 DNA reads TGTGCCATCAGTGAACCCGGACTTAGCACCGGGGAGCTGTTTTTT.

This clonotype was observed at least ten times. The chain recombines TRBV5-5 with TRBJ2-5; TRBD2 matches at 7 bases. V was pared by 2 bases and J by 5 bases, with 12 bases of the junction left unmatched. CDR3 length equals 16 residues. CDR1 and CDR2 (germline): SGHKS, YYEKEE (reference sequence). The CDR3 reads CASSLTPGLVTETQYF. The CDR3 region has the DNA TGTGCCAGCAGCTTAACGCCTGGACTAGTTACTGAGACCCAGTACTTC. The complete variable domain, with remaining parts taken from reference TRBV5-5 and TRBJ2-5, reads DAGVTQSPTHLIKTRGQQVTLRCSPISGHKSVSWYQQVLGQGPQFIFQYYEKEERGRGNFPDRFSARQFPNYSSELNVNALLLGDSALYLCASSLTPGLVTETQYFGPGTRLLVL.

This clonotype was found a few times. The chain links TRBV11-3 to TRBJ1-1, with D perhaps TRBD1 (5 bases). The germline V and J ends were trimmed by 1 base and 4 bases, with 13 bases remaining between them. The V gene's germline CDR1 is SGHNT and CDR2 YENEEA. The CDR3 totals 15 residues. The chain's CDR3 is CASSLVGAGPTEAFF. The DNA of the CDR3 is TGTGCCAGCAGCTTAGTTGGGGCAGGACCCACTGAAGCTTTCTTT.

With respect to this clonotype: The junction departs from germline at one end; a sequencing error may be responsible. The rearrangement uses TRBV6-6 and TRBJ2-4, with 7 bases aligning to TRBD1. This CDR3 has 11 amino acids. Germline CDR1 MNHNY, CDR2 SVGAGI (reference sequence). CDR3 in amino acids: CASSDRAQALF. CDR3 sequence (DNA): TGTGCCAGCAGCGACAGGGCACAAGCCCTATTC.

There are many counts of this clonotype. V usage is TRBV5-1 and J usage is TRBJ2-3; 8 bases align to TRBD1. Germline-derived CDR1 and CDR2 are SGHRS and YFSETQ. J lost 0 bases, V lost 4 bases, and 4 bases had no gene match. The CDR3 is 15 residues long. This CDR3 reads CASSGTGPSTDTQYF. The CDR3 DNA follows: TGCGCCAGCAGCGGGACAGGCCCTAGCACAGATACGCAGTATTTT.

In its sample, this clonotype was seen a few times. The CDR3 here is CASSQGDAYHEQYF. Written as DNA, the CDR3 is TGTGCCAGCAGTCAAGGGGATGCTTACCACGAGCAGTACTTC. The V gene is TRBV28, the J gene TRBJ2-7, with D possibly being TRBD1 (5 bases). CDR1 and CDR2 from the germline V gene are MDHEN and SYDVKM. The CDR3 runs to 14 residues. The V end was cut by 5 bases, the J end by 5 bases, with 16 bases between.

This clonotype was observed a few times. The chain links TRBV5-1 to TRBJ1-1; D uncertain. Per the germline V gene, CDR1 is SGHRS and CDR2 is YFSETQ. Trimming took off 3 bases at V and 0 bases at J, with 6 bases between the two ends. The CDR3 has 13 residues. The DNA for the CDR3 is TGCGCCAGCAGCTCACAGCTGAACACTGAAGCTTTCTTT. This codes for CASSSQLNTEAFF. The variable domain in full, completed from reference TRBV5-1 and TRBJ1-1, reads KAGVTQTPRYLIKTRGQQVTLSCSPISGHRSVSWYQQTPGQGLQFLFEYFSETQRNKGNFPGRFSGRQFSNSRSEMNVSTLELGDSALYLCASSSQLNTEAFFGQGTRLTVV.

In this sample, this clonotype turned up a few times. The chain couples TRBV10-3 to TRBJ2-5; TRBD2 matches at 14 bases. Trimming cost V 8 bases and J 5 bases; bases outside gene matches: 1. Germline CDR1 is ENHRY and CDR2 is SYGVKD. The CDR3 is 13 amino acids. The CDR3 protein is CAIGLAGGETQYF. As DNA, the CDR3 is TGTGCCATCGGACTAGCGGGAGGCGAGACCCAGTACTTC.

This clonotype was seen at least ten times. The chain employs TRBV20-1 and TRBJ2-5, with 9 bases matching TRBD2. CDR3 length equals 16 residues. Trimming cost V 4 bases and J 2 bases; bases outside gene matches: 11. Germline V gives CDR1 DFQATT, CDR2 SNEGSKA (reference sequence). DNA of the CDR3: TGCAGTGCTACTACCGGGACTAGCTGGCTGCAAGAGACCCAGTACTTC. It encodes CSATTGTSWLQETQYF.